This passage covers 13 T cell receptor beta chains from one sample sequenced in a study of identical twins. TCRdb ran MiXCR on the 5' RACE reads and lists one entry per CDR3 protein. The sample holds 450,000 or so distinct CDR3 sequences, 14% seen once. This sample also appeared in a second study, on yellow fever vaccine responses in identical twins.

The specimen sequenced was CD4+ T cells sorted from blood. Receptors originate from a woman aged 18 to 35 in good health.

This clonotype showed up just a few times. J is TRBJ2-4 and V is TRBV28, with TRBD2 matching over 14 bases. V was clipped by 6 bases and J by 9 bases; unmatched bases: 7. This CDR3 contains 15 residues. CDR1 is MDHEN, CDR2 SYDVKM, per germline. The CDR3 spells CASSTGTSGGTIQYF. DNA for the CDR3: TGTGCCAGCAGCACAGGGACTAGCGGGGGTACCATTCAGTACTTC.

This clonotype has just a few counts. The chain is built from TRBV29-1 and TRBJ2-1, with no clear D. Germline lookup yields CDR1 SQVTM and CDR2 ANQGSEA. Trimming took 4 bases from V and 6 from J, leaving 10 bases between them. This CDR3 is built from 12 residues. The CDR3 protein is CSVASSLNEQFF. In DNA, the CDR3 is TGCAGCGTTGCTTCCAGCCTCAATGAGCAGTTCTTC.

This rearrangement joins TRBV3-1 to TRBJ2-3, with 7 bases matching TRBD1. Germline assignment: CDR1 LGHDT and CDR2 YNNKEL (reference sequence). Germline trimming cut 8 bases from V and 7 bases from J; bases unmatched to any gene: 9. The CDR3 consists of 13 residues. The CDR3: CASSGQATYTQYF. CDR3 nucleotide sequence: TGTGCCAGCTCTGGACAGGCCACCTATACGCAGTATTTT.

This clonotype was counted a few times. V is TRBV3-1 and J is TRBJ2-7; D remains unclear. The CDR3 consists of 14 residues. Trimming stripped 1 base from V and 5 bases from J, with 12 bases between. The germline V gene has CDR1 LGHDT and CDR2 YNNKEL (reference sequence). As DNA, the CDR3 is TGTGCCAGCAGCCAAGGGCCCGTAGTCGACGAGCAGTACTTC. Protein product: CASSQGPVVDEQYF.

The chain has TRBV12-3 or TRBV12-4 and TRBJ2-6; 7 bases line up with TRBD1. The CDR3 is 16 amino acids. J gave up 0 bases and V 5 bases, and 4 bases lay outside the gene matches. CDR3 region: CASSPRQGSGANVLTF. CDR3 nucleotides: TGTGCCAGCAGTCCACGACAGGGCTCTGGGGCCAACGTCCTGACTTTC.

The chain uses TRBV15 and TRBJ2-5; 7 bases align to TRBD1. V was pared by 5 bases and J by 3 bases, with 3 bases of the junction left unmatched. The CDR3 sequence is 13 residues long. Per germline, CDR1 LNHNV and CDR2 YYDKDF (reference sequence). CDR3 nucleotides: TGTGCCACCAGCCTCGGACAGGAAGAGACCCAGTACTTC. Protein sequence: CATSLGQEETQYF.

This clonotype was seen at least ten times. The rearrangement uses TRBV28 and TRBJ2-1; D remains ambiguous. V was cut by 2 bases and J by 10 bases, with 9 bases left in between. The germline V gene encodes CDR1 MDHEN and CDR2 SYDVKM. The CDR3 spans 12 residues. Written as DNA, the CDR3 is TGTGCCAGCAGTTTACTCCACTCGGAGCAGTTCTTC. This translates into CASSLLHSEQFF.

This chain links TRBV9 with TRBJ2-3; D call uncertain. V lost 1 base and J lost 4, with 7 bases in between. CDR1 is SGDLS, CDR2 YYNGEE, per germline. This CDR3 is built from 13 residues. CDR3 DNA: TGTGCCAGCAGCGTAAGCGTATCAGATACGCAGTATTTT. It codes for CASSVSVSDTQYF.

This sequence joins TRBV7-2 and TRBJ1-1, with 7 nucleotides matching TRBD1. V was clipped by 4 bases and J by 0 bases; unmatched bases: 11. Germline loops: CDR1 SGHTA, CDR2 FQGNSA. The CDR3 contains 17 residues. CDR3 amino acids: CASSSLGGGLMNTEAFF. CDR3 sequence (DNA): TGTGCCAGCAGCTCCCTAGGGGGCGGATTGATGAACACTGAAGCTTTCTTT.

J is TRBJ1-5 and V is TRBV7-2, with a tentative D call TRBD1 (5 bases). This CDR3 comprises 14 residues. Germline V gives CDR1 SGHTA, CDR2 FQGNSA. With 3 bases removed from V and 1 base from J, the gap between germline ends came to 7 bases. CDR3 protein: CASSLDTSNQPQHF. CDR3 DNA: TGTGCCAGCAGCTTGGACACGAGCAATCAGCCCCAGCATTTT.

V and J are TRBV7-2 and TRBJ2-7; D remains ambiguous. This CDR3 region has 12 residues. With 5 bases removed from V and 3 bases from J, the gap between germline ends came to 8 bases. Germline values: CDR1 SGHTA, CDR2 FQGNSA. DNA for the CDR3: TGTGCCAGCAGCAATGACCTCTACGAGCAGTACTTC. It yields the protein CASSNDLYEQYF.

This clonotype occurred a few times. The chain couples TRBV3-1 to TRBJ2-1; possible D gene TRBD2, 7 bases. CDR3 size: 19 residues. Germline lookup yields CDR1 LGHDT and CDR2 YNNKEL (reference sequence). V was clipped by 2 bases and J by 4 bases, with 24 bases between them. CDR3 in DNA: TGTGCCAGCAGCCAATTTATGTCGGGGGGCCTAATAATATACAATGAGCAGTTCTTC. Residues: CASSQFMSGGLIIYNEQFF.

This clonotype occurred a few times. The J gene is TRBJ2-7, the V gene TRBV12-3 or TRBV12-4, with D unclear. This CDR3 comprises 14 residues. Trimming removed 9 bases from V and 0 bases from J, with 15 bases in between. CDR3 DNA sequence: TGTGCCAGGACCAGGTGGGCAGACTCCTACGAGCAGTACTTC. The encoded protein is CARTRWADSYEQYF.